The 28 T cell receptor beta chains below were found in one sample sequenced in a study of read filtering for tumor transcriptome and immune sequencing. This library used approximately 370 ng RNA and molecular barcoded adaptors spanning alpha/delta and beta/gamma chains. TCRdb re-derived calls from the reads in MiXCR, one entry per CDR3 protein. In the table there are about 130,000 distinct CDR3 sequences, approximately 12% of which are singletons. What was sequenced was a population of CD138-negative cells sorted from bone marrow. The receptors originated from a donor aged 40 or over with multiple myeloma.

Only a few counts were recorded for this clonotype. This chain links TRBV24-1 with TRBJ1-1; possible D gene TRBD1, 5 bases. Trimming stripped 7 bases from V and 7 bases from J, with 12 bases between. This CDR3 region has 12 residues. Germline CDR1 reads KGHDR; CDR2 reads SFDVKD. CDR3 in DNA: TGTGCCACCAGAGATGGCAGGGTTGAAGCTTTCTTT. It codes for CATRDGRVEAFF.

At least ten counts were recorded for this clonotype. The chain recombines TRBV5-1 with TRBJ2-5, with 14 bases aligning to TRBD2. Trimming took 7 bases from V and 5 from J; bases not matched to a gene: 7. Germline CDR1 reads SGHRS; CDR2 reads YFSETQ. The CDR3 sequence is 15 residues long. CDR3 loop: CASGTGTSGGETQYF. Written as DNA, the CDR3 is TGCGCCAGCGGGACCGGGACTAGCGGGGGTGAGACCCAGTACTTC.

This clonotype was observed at least ten times. This chain connects TRBV27 to TRBJ2-3; TRBD1 matches at 8 bases. Per germline, CDR1 MNHEY and CDR2 SMNVEV (reference sequence). V trimming: 4 bases; J trimming: 6 bases; junction bases outside the gene matches: 6. There are 14 residues in the CDR3. The CDR3 loop reads CASSSPTGGDTQYF. The CDR3 DNA reads TGTGCCAGCAGTTCACCCACAGGGGGGGATACGCAGTATTTT.

This clonotype was detected many times. J is TRBJ2-1 and V is TRBV29-1; 9 bases are a match to TRBD1. V was clipped by 6 bases and J by 9 bases; unmatched bases: 3. This CDR3 spans 11 amino acids. From germline, CDR1 is SQVTM and CDR2 ANQGSEA. The CDR3 DNA is TGCAGCGTGGGGACAGGGATTGAGCAGTTCTTC. Protein: CSVGTGIEQFF.

This clonotype was recorded many times. The chain couples TRBV7-3 to TRBJ1-1; 7 bases line up with TRBD1. The ends lost 5 bases at V and 4 bases at J; junction bases unmatched: 7. Germline lookup yields CDR1 SGHTA and CDR2 FQGTGA. The CDR3 extends over 14 amino acids. CDR3 protein: CASSARDSLTEAFF. CDR3 in DNA: TGTGCCAGCAGCGCCCGGGACAGCCTCACTGAAGCTTTCTTT.

This clonotype was counted many times. V and J are TRBV10-2 and TRBJ2-5, with a weak D call TRBD2 (7 bases). This CDR3 has 14 amino acids. The germline V gene has CDR1 WSHSY and CDR2 SAAADI. V lost 2 bases and J lost 2, with 9 bases in between. CDR3 DNA sequence: TGCGCCAGCAGTGAGCGGGGGGCACAAGAGACCCAGTACTTC. It specifies CASSERGAQETQYF.

This clonotype was detected ten times or more. The chain has TRBV7-2 and TRBJ1-5; 9 bases match TRBD1. This CDR3 region has 13 residues. CDR1 is SGHTA and CDR2 is FQGNSA in the germline V gene. Trimming removed 5 bases from V and 6 bases from J; junction bases left unmatched: 2. The CDR3 protein is CASSMDRGQPQHF. In DNA form, the CDR3 reads TGTGCCAGCAGCATGGACAGGGGTCAGCCCCAGCATTTT.

This clonotype was counted many times. The chain couples TRBV28 to TRBJ2-2; 8 bases map to TRBD1. In germline, CDR1 is MDHEN, CDR2 SYDVKM. The CDR3 extends over 16 amino acids. Trimming cost V 3 bases and J 0 bases; bases outside gene matches: 3. The CDR3 DNA reads as TGTGCCAGCAGTTTGGGACAGGCTGCGAACACCGGGGAGCTGTTTTTT. Protein product: CASSLGQAANTGELFF.

This clonotype was seen a handful of times. This sequence joins TRBV19 and TRBJ2-7, with 10 bases that match TRBD2. This CDR3 region has 15 residues. Germline values: CDR1 LNHDA, CDR2 SQIVND (reference sequence). V lost 5 bases to trimming and J lost 3 bases; unmatched junction nucleotides: 7. The DNA for the CDR3 is TGTGCCAGTAGTCTTTTCCTAGCGGGAGTCTACGAGCAGTACTTC. Encoded protein: CASSLFLAGVYEQYF.

The sample holds many counts of this clonotype. This sequence joins TRBV5-5 and TRBJ1-2; 7 nucleotides agree with TRBD1. The CDR3 consists of 15 residues. Trimming took 4 bases from V and 4 from J; bases not matched to a gene: 10. Germline V gives CDR1 SGHKS, CDR2 YYEKEE (reference sequence). The CDR3 sequence: CASSPIDREFYGYTF. The CDR3 coding sequence is TGTGCCAGCAGCCCTATAGACAGGGAATTCTATGGCTACACCTTC.

This clonotype was picked up many times. The V call is TRBV3-1, the J call TRBJ2-5; D remains ambiguous. CDR3 size: 13 residues. CDR1 and CDR2 (germline): LGHDT, YNNKEL (reference sequence). V dropped 2 bases and J dropped 1 base, with 5 bases sitting between them. The chain's CDR3 is CASSQQIQETQYF. The CDR3 DNA sequence: TGTGCCAGCAGCCAACAGATCCAAGAGACCCAGTACTTC.

The CDR3 DNA sequence: TGCAGTGCTAGCCTACCCGAATGGCAGGTAAACTATGGCTACACCTTC. Translation gives CSASLPEWQVNYGYTF. This rearrangement joins TRBV20-1 to TRBJ1-2; D unresolved. CDR1 DFQATT and CDR2 SNEGSKA come from the germline V gene (reference sequence). The CDR3 consists of 16 residues. The V and J ends lost 3 bases and 2 bases respectively, with 19 bases between them.

For this clonotype: A much larger clone is a single base away; this may be a read error. The chain joins TRBV7-9 to TRBJ1-1, with a weak D call TRBD1 (6 bases). In germline, CDR1 is SEHNR, CDR2 FQNEAQ (reference sequence). This CDR3 has 15 amino acids. The CDR3 spells CAGSPTQGMNTEAFF. The CDR3 nucleotides are TGTGCCGGCAGCCCCACCCAGGGGATGAACACTGAAGCTTTCTTT.

This chain links TRBV15 with TRBJ2-3; 9 positions agree with TRBD2. The CDR3 is made up of 17 amino acids. Germline V lookup: CDR1 LNHNV, CDR2 YYDKDF (reference sequence). V shed 0 bases and J 2 bases; nucleotides not matched to a gene: 6. CDR3 amino acids: CATSRDRLAGLTDTQYF. In nucleotides, the CDR3 is TGTGCCACCAGCAGAGATCGCCTAGCGGGGCTCACAGATACGCAGTATTTT.

This clonotype was picked up many times. The V and J genes are TRBV28 and TRBJ1-5; D not resolved. CDR1 is MDHEN, CDR2 SYDVKM, per germline. The CDR3 totals 14 residues. The V gene lost 8 bases and the J gene lost 6 bases, with 17 bases spanning the gap. The DNA of the CDR3 is TGTGCCAGCGCCTCTGGAGGTCTCGGTCAGCCCCAGCATTTT. It encodes CASASGGLGQPQHF.

This clonotype was found many times. The CDR3: CASSSYQETQYF. The CDR3 DNA reads TGTGCCAGCAGTTCTTACCAAGAGACCCAGTACTTC. The chain joins TRBV2 to TRBJ2-5; D unresolved. V lost 5 bases and J lost 0, with 4 bases in between. This CDR3 contains 12 residues. Germline CDR1 reads SNHLY; CDR2 reads FYNNEI.

This clonotype was detected ten times or more. As DNA, the CDR3 is TGTGCCAGCAGCTTAGTCGACGTCGGCGGCCAAGAGACCCAGTACTTC. It translates to CASSLVDVGGQETQYF. This rearrangement joins TRBV7-9 to TRBJ2-5; D ambiguous. Deletions cut 1 base from V and 1 base from J, with 13 bases between. Germline values: CDR1 SEHNR, CDR2 FQNEAQ (reference sequence). This CDR3 region has 16 residues.

This clonotype was seen many times. The chain joins TRBV7-2 to TRBJ2-7; D is unclear. Per the germline V gene, CDR1 is SGHTA and CDR2 is FQGNSA. V was shortened by 5 bases and J by 0 bases, with 14 bases between the two germline ends. The CDR3 runs 15 residues. The CDR3 protein is CASSQATSVSYEQYF. CDR3 in DNA: TGTGCCAGCAGCCAGGCAACATCAGTCTCCTACGAGCAGTACTTC.

This clonotype was counted only a few times. A single base separates this from a much larger clone, so it may be a read error. The chain links TRBV20-1 to TRBJ2-1; 11 bases align to TRBD2. The CDR3 consists of 14 residues. Germline lookup yields CDR1 DFQATT and CDR2 SNEGSKA (reference sequence). CDR3 residues: CSATSGRSYNGQFF. The CDR3 DNA sequence: TGCAGTGCAACTAGCGGGAGATCCTACAATGGGCAGTTCTTC.

A note on this clonotype: Given a much more abundant clone one base away, this may be a read error. This chain uses TRBV5-1 with TRBJ2-3; D call uncertain. From germline, CDR1 is SGHRS and CDR2 YFSETQ. V lost 6 bases and J lost 0, with 20 bases in between. This CDR3 spans 17 amino acids. CDR3 loop: CASTPRLGSTSTDTQYF. CDR3 coding DNA: TGCGCCAGCACCCCCCGACTCGGGTCTACTAGCACAGATACGCAGTATTTT.

This clonotype was seen many times. CDR3 loop: CASSPTGTRGETQYF. The CDR3 bases are TGTGCCAGCAGCCCAACCGGGACTAGAGGGGAGACCCAGTACTTC. The V and J genes are TRBV5-8 and TRBJ2-5; 8 bases agree with TRBD2. The trim removed 4 bases at V and 5 bases at J, leaving 10 bases unmatched. Germline V gene data show CDR1 as SGHTS and CDR2 as YDEGEE. This CDR3 is 15 amino acids long.

This clonotype was seen many times. The chain joins TRBV20-1 to TRBJ1-1; D is unresolved. Germline lookup yields CDR1 DFQATT and CDR2 SNEGSKA (reference sequence). The CDR3 contains 18 residues. Trimming shortened V by 1 base and J by 1 base, and 22 bases separated the two germline ends. CDR3: CSARGVTREEGENTEAFF. The CDR3 DNA sequence: TGCAGTGCTAGAGGAGTCACTCGTGAGGAGGGAGAGAACACTGAAGCTTTCTTT.

This clonotype was observed many times. The chain couples TRBV6-6 to TRBJ2-5, with TRBD1 identical over 7 bases. Trimming at V came to 0 bases and at J to 5 bases, leaving 3 bases not matched to a gene. CDR1 is MNHNY and CDR2 is SVGAGI in the germline V gene (reference sequence). The CDR3 is 14 amino acids. CDR3 coding DNA: TGTGCCAGCAGTTACTCGACAGGGCGCGAGACCCAGTACTTC. This gives the protein CASSYSTGRETQYF.

This clonotype has ten or more counts. The V gene is TRBV18, the J gene TRBJ1-1; D unclear. The CDR3 spans 14 residues. From germline, CDR1 is KGHSH and CDR2 LQKENI. Trimming left V 0 bases short and J 8 bases short, with 13 bases between. In DNA, the CDR3 is TGTGCCAGCTCACCACCGGGCCTCGCGGAGGAAGCTTTCTTT. Its translation is CASSPPGLAEEAFF.

This clonotype showed up many times. V is TRBV10-3 and J is TRBJ2-1; D possibly corresponds to TRBD1 (6 bases). The CDR3 runs to 14 residues. The V and J ends lost 7 bases and 6 bases respectively, with 16 bases between them. CDR1 and CDR2 (germline): ENHRY, SYGVKD. The CDR3 sequence: CAIINGQIINEQFF. The CDR3 DNA follows: TGTGCCATCATTAACGGACAGATCATCAATGAGCAGTTCTTC.

As to this clonotype: A much larger clone sits a single nucleotide away, making a read error possible. V is TRBV7-3 and J is TRBJ1-1; D might be TRBD1 (6 bases). Germline CDR1 SGHTA, CDR2 FQGTGA. There are 14 residues in the CDR3. With 3 bases removed from V and 5 bases from J, the gap between germline ends came to 13 bases. CDR3 residues: CASSFAGTRTEAFF. CDR3 nucleotides: TGTGCCAGCAGCTTCGCCGGGACAAGGACTGAAGCTTTCTTT.

This rearrangement joins TRBV29-1 to TRBJ2-2; 7 bases agree with TRBD1. J was trimmed by 0 bases and V by 6 bases; bases with no gene match: 4. This CDR3 has 14 residues. Germline assignment: CDR1 SQVTM and CDR2 ANQGSEA. The CDR3 DNA reads TGCAGCGTGCCCAGGGGGACGAACACCGGGGAGCTGTTTTTT. Translating it yields CSVPRGTNTGELFF.

This clonotype was found many times. J is TRBJ2-7 and V is TRBV7-6, with TRBD2 matching 9 bases. Germline V gives CDR1 SGHVS, CDR2 FNYEAQ. V was pared by 1 base and J by 3 bases, with 4 bases of the junction left unmatched. This CDR3 region has 15 residues. The CDR3 here is CASSLDPSGNYEQYF. DNA of the CDR3: TGTGCCAGCAGCTTAGACCCTAGCGGGAACTACGAGCAGTACTTC.